The clone carrying this T cell receptor (beta chain) was counted only a few times. The antigen is not known. One end of the junction does not line up with germline, which may come from a read error. The data were obtained in a study of regulatory T cells in long-lasting Graves disease. The CDR3 has 20 amino acids. Per the germline V gene, CDR1 is MNHEY and CDR2 is SVGEGT. Study conclusions and caveats: Clonotypes that were public and shared totalled some 2,900 in persistent patients versus 900 to 1,000 in new patients.

Libraries of TCR beta came from iRepertoire HTBI primers plus Arm-PCR of CDR3 regions. TCRdb fed the multiplex PCR reads into MiXCR, producing one record per CDR3 protein. The table records hundreds of thousands of distinct CDR3 sequences, 15% to 20% of them present only once. Time point of the sample: newly diagnosed GD, antithyroid drugs for less than 3 months. The TCR library was made from RNA extracted from PBMCs. American Thyroid Association guidelines defined how Graves' disease was diagnosed. These data also featured in a second study, about T cells in Graves' hyperthyroidism and ophthalmopathy.

The receptor was derived from a young man with Graves disease. This material consisted of peripheral blood mononuclear cells (PBMCs), taken at new diagnosis, from a patient treated with antithyroid drugs. V is TRBV6-2 or TRBV6-3 and J is TRBJ2-3, with TRBD2 identical over 12 bases. The CDR3 coding sequence is TGTGCCAGCAGTTACCCCTTGACTAGCGGGAGCATTCCTGGCACAGATACGCAGTGTTTT. Residues: CASSYPLTSGSIPGTDTQCF.